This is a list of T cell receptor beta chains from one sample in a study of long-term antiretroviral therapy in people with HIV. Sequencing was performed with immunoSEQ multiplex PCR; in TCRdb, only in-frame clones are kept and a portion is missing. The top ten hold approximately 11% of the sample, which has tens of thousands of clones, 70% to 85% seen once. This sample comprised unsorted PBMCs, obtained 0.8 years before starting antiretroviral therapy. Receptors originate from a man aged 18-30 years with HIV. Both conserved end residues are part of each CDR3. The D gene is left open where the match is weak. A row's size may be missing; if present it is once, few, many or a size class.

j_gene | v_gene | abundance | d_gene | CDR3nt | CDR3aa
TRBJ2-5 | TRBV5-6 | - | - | TGTGCCAGCAGCACCCGTCGGGAGACCCAGTACTTC | CASSTRRETQYF
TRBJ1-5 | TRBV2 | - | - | TGTGCCAGCAGTGATGCCGGGACCGGGACCTCCGGTGACAATCAGCCCCAGCATTTT | CASSDAGTGTSGDNQPQHF
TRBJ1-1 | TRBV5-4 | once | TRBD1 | TGTGCCAGCAGCCACGGACAGGGTAACACTGAAGCTTTCTTT | CASSHGQGNTEAFF
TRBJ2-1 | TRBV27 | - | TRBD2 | TGTGCCAGCAGTTTAAGGACTAGCAGGGGTAATGAGCAGTTCTTC | CASSLRTSRGNEQFF
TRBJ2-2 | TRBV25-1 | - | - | TGTGCCAGCAGTGCACAGGGTGCCGGGGAGCTGTTTTTT | CASSAQGAGELFF
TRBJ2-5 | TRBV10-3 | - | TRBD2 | TGTGCCATCAGTGAGGGCGGGGGGGTAGAGACCCAGTACTTC | CAISEGGGVETQYF
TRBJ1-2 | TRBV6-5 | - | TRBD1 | TGTGCCAGCAGTCCCACAGGGGGGGTGGCCTATGGCTACACCTTC | CASSPTGGVAYGYTF
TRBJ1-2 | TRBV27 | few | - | TGTGCCAGCAGTTTACGGGGCATAGCTAACTATGGCTACACCTTC | CASSLRGIANYGYTF
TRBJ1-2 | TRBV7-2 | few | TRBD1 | TGTGCCAGCAACCTTTTGGACAGGGCGTATGGCTACACCTTC | CASNLLDRAYGYTF
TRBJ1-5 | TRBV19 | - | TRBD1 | TGTGCCAGTAGTAACACAGGGGGTTATAGCAATCAGCCCCAGCATTTT | CASSNTGGYSNQPQHF
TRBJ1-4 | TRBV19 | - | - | TGTGCCAGTAACTACCATCATCCACCCGACGGGGAAAAACTGTTTTTT | CASNYHHPPDGEKLFF
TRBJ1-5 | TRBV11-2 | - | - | TGTGCCAGCCCCCCGCGGGGTAATCAGCCCCAGCATTTT | CASPPRGNQPQHF
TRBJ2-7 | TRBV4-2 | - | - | TGTGCCAGCAGCCAAGAGGGATCGGCCTCCTACGAGCAGTACTTC | CASSQEGSASYEQYF
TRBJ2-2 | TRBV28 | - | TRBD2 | TGTGCCAGCAGTTTAGGGCTAGCGGGAGGGAACACCGGGGAGCTGTTTTTT | CASSLGLAGGNTGELFF
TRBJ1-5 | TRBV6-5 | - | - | TGTGCCAGCAGTAAGGGCAGGGGCAATCAGCCCCAGCATTTT | CASSKGRGNQPQHF
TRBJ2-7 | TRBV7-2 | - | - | TGTGCCAGCAGCCCTACAGCTATCTCCTACGAGCAGTACTTC | CASSPTAISYEQYF
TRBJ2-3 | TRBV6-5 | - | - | TGTGCCAGCAATTTCCGGGGAGGTCATCCAGATACGCAGTATTTT | CASNFRGGHPDTQYF
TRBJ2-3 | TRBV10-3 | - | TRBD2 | TGTGCCATCGCCGGGACTAGCGGGAGGGTAGCAGATACGCAGTATTTT | CAIAGTSGRVADTQYF
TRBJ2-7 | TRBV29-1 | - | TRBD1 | TGCAGCGCCCCCGGACAGGGGGACGAGCAGTACTTC | CSAPGQGDEQYF
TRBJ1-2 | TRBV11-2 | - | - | TGTGCCAGCAGCGCTTGGGGGGCTGGCTATGGCTACACCTTC | CASSAWGAGYGYTF
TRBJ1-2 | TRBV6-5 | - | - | TGTGCCAGCAGTACCGTTAACCAAATGGACTATGGCTACACCTTC | CASSTVNQMDYGYTF
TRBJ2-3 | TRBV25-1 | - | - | TGTGCCAGCAGTCTAGCGAACACAGATACGCAGTATTTT | CASSLANTDTQYF
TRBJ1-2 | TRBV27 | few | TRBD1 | TGTGCCAGCAGCGGACAGGGCTATGGCTACACCTTC | CASSGQGYGYTF
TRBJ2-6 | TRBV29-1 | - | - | TGCAGCGTTGCCGGGACGGATCCTAGCTCTGGGGCCAACGTCCTGACTTTC | CSVAGTDPSSGANVLTF
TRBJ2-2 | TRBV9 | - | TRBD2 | TGTGCCAGCAGCGGGGTTAGCGGGACCGGGGAGCTGTTTTTT | CASSGVSGTGELFF
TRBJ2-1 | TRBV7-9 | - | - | TGTGCCAGCAGCTTAGGACAGAAGTACGACAATGAGCAGTTCTTC | CASSLGQKYDNEQFF
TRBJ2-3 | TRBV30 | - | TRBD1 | TGTGCCTGGAGTGTACGAGGGACAGGGGTCACAGGGACGCAGTATTTT | CAWSVRGTGVTGTQYF
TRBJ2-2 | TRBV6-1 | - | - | TGTGCCAGCAGTGAAGCGCCCAACACCGGGGAGCTGTTTTTT | CASSEAPNTGELFF
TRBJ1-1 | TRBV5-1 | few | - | TGCGCCAGCAGCTTGGAGTTGCAGGTGAACACTGAAGCTTTCTTT | CASSLELQVNTEAFF
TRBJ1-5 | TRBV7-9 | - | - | TGTGCCAGCAGCTTATGGGGCGGGGTAGGTGGAAAAGGCAATCAGCCCCAGCATTTT | CASSLWGGVGGKGNQPQHF
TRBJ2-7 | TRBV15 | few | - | TGTGCCACCAGCAGAGATCCCGGGAGCTCGTACGAGCAGTACTTC | CATSRDPGSSYEQYF
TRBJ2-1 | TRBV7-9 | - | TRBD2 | TGTGCCAGCAGCCAGGGACTAGCGGGGGGGCAGGAGCAGTTCTTC | CASSQGLAGGQEQFF
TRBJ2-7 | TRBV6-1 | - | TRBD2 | TGTGCCAGCAGTGTGACTAGCGGACCCTCCTACGAGCAGTACTTC | CASSVTSGPSYEQYF
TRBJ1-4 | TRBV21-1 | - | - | TGTGCCAGCAGCAACGGCTTCTACAGGGGCGGTGAAAAACTGTTTTTT | CASSNGFYRGGEKLFF
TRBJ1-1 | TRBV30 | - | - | TGTGCCTGGAGTGACCCAGGGGTACCTGAAGCTTTCTTT | CAWSDPGVPEAFF
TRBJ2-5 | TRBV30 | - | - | TGTGCCTGGAGGGGGAATAGGGAGACCCAGTACTTC | CAWRGNRETQYF
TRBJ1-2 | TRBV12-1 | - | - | TGTGCCAGCAGTTCCGGGACCCCTTACCCGGGTACTGAGGGCTACACCTTC | CASSSGTPYPGTEGYTF
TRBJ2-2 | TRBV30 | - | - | TGTGCCTGGAGTAACGCTATTTTAGGTATCGGGGAGCTGTTTTTT | CAWSNAILGIGELFF
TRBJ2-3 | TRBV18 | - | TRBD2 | TGTGCCAGCTCACCTCAGGGACTAGCGGGGGCAGGCACAGATACGCAGTATTTT | CASSPQGLAGAGTDTQYF
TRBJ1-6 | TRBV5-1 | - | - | TGCGCCAGCAGCACATCTTATAATTCACCCCTCCACTTT | CASSTSYNSPLHF
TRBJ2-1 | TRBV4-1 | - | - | TGCGCCAGCAGCCTCCAAACACTCAATGAGCAGTTCTTC | CASSLQTLNEQFF
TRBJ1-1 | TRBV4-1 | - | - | TGCGCCAGCAGCCAAGGTGGGAGAAGGGACGTCGACACTGAAGCTTTCTTT | CASSQGGRRDVDTEAFF
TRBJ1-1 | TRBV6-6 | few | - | TGTGCCAGCGGAGGGAGGGGGGGCACTGAAGCTTTCTTT | CASGGRGGTEAFF
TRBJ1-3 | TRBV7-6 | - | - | TGTGCCAGCAGCAAGGACGGTAGCTCTGGAAACACCATATATTTT | CASSKDGSSGNTIYF